This TCR beta chain was recovered during a study of blood T cell repertoires in COVID-19. The J segment lost 4 bases and the V segment lost 2 bases, leaving 3 bases of the junction unmatched. This CDR3 comprises 15 residues. Looked up from germline, CDR1 is MRHNA and CDR2 is SNTAGT. Original data processing: Counts of nucleated cells, estimated from reference gene primer amplification, were obtained. Sequencing was performed with immunoSEQ multiplex PCR; in TCRdb, only in-frame clones are kept and a portion is missing. D and trimming were read from the DNA, whereas the V and J calls and clone size are those reported in that table. The sample has tens of thousands of clones; 88% are singletons.

The clonotype comes from a human donor in a cohort sampled during active COVID-19. Material for sequencing was peripheral blood. V and J are TRBV6-4 and TRBJ2-1; TRBD2 aligns across 9 bases. The CDR3 DNA sequence: TGTGCCAGCAGTGACGCGGGGGGGCCTTACAATGAGCAGTTCTTC. Protein: CASSDAGGPYNEQFF.